These 12 T cell receptor beta chains were sequenced from one sample in a study of blood T cell repertoires in COVID-19. TCRdb keeps only in-frame clones here, not all; method: immunoSEQ multiplex PCR. The table records some 91,000 clones, approximately 90% of them present only once. Sequencing was done on a sample of peripheral blood. The source of these receptors is a man aged 60 to 69 with acute or convalescent COVID-19.

The chain links TRBV5-6 to TRBJ1-2, with a possible D match to TRBD1 (5 bases). V dropped 0 bases and J dropped 2 bases, with 14 bases sitting between them. The CDR3 totals 16 residues. Per germline, CDR1 SGHDT and CDR2 YYEEEE. The CDR3 protein is CASSLVPGRVNYGYTF. The CDR3 nucleotides are TGTGCCAGCAGCTTGGTCCCGGGCAGGGTAAACTATGGCTACACCTTC.

The CDR3 region is CASSWRDRGHEQFF. CDR3 DNA sequence: TGTGCCAGTAGTTGGCGAGACAGGGGCCATGAGCAGTTCTTC. The chain uses TRBV19 and TRBJ2-1; 8 positions match TRBD1. The CDR3 has 14 residues. V shed 5 bases, J shed 8 bases, and the junction held 8 bases outside the gene matches. CDR1 LNHDA and CDR2 SQIVND come from the germline V gene (reference sequence).

J is TRBJ1-5 and V is TRBV19, with D unresolved. This CDR3 spans 15 amino acids. The germline V gene encodes CDR1 LNHDA and CDR2 SQIVND (reference sequence). The V end lost 1 base, the J end lost 3 bases, and 10 bases lay between the germline ends. DNA of the CDR3: TGTGCCAGTAGTATAGGGGCGGGATCCAATCAGCCCCAGCATTTT. Its translation: CASSIGAGSNQPQHF.

The chain is built from TRBV7-9 and TRBJ1-1; D may be TRBD1 (5 bases). V was clipped by 0 bases and J by 1 base, with 12 bases between them. CDR1 and CDR2 (germline): SEHNR, FQNEAQ (reference sequence). This CDR3 comprises 16 residues. CDR3 nucleotide sequence: TGTGCCAGCAGCTTAGCCGGGGGGATAGGGAACACTGAAGCTTTCTTT. This translates into CASSLAGGIGNTEAFF.

The chain couples TRBV18 to TRBJ1-2, with D hard to call. The germline V and J ends were trimmed by 5 bases and 1 base, with 11 bases remaining between them. Looked up from germline, CDR1 is KGHSH and CDR2 is LQKENI. The CDR3 covers 14 residues. In nucleotides, the CDR3 is TGTGCCAGCTCAACTTTAAAAGATAACTATGGCTACACCTTC. Translated: CASSTLKDNYGYTF.

The gene calls are TRBV19 and TRBJ1-2, with D maybe TRBD1 (5 bases). The length of the CDR3 is 13 residues. CDR1 is LNHDA, CDR2 SQIVND, per germline (reference sequence). The V end lost 5 bases, the J end lost 4 bases, and 11 bases lay between the germline ends. The chain's CDR3 is CASSPGGGYGYTF. The CDR3 coding sequence is TGTGCCAGTAGTCCCGGGGGTGGCTATGGCTACACCTTC.

This clone was counted only a few times. The V call is TRBV7-9, the J call TRBJ1-2; TRBD1 matches at 7 bases. V was pared by 2 bases and J by 5 bases, with 2 bases of the junction left unmatched. CDR3 length equals 13 residues. Germline V CDR1 and CDR2: SEHNR, FQNEAQ (reference sequence). The CDR3 coding sequence is TGTGCCAGCAGCTTATTACAGGGGTATGGCTACACCTTC. It specifies CASSLLQGYGYTF.

The chain carries TRBV19 and TRBJ1-1; tentatively, D is TRBD1 (6 bases). V was trimmed by 3 bases and J by 2 bases, leaving 13 bases between them. Germline V gene data show CDR1 as LNHDA and CDR2 as SQIVND (reference sequence). This CDR3 spans 15 amino acids. The CDR3 here is CASSILGQLNTEAFF. The CDR3 DNA reads as TGTGCCAGTAGTATTCTCGGACAGCTAAACACTGAAGCTTTCTTT. Full variable domain (remainder filled in from reference TRBV19 and TRBJ1-1): DGGITQSPKYLFRKEGQNVTLSCEQNLNHDAMYWYRQDPGQGLRLIYYSQIVNDFQKGDIAEGYSVSREKKESFPLTVTSAQKNPTAFYLCASSILGQLNTEAFFGQGTRLTVV.

The chain has TRBV4-1 and TRBJ1-2; no firm D call. The CDR3 is made up of 15 amino acids. With 0 bases removed from V and 2 bases from J, the gap between germline ends came to 10 bases. CDR1 and CDR2 (germline): MGHRA, YSYEKL. The CDR3: CASSQDTHLNYGYTF. For the CDR3, the DNA is TGCGCCAGCAGCCAAGATACGCACCTAAACTATGGCTACACCTTC.

CDR3 loop: CASSHRAGRSGYTF. Written as DNA, the CDR3 is TGTGCCAGCAGCCACCGGGCGGGGAGGTCTGGCTACACCTTC. The chain combines TRBV11-2 with TRBJ1-2, with D unclear. This CDR3 spans 14 amino acids. CDR1 SGHAT and CDR2 FQNNGV come from the germline V gene. The V and J ends lost 5 bases and 7 bases respectively, with 17 bases between them.

This clone was counted a single time. The gene calls are TRBV18 and TRBJ2-1; 12 nucleotides agree with TRBD2. This CDR3 spans 16 amino acids. Germline V lookup: CDR1 KGHSH, CDR2 LQKENI. V lost 2 bases and J lost 6; bases outside the gene matches: 5. The CDR3 nucleotides are TGTGCCAGCTCACCAGACCCGGGACTAGCGGGCAATGAGCAGTTCTTC. Protein sequence: CASSPDPGLAGNEQFF.

This clone was detected only once. The genes are TRBV29-1 and TRBJ1-2; TRBD1 agrees at 9 bases. The CDR3 runs 12 residues. The J segment lost 5 bases and the V segment lost 7 bases, leaving 5 bases of the junction unmatched. The germline CDR1 and CDR2 sequences are SQVTM and ANQGSEA. For the CDR3, the DNA is TGCAGCGGGGTGGGACAGGGATATGGCTACACCTTC. It yields the protein CSGVGQGYGYTF.